Listed below are T cell receptor beta chains from one sample, sequenced in a study of blood T cells in healthy people across ages. TCRdb called the 5' RACE reads again in MiXCR, with one record for every CDR3 protein. There are about 570,000 distinct CDR3 sequences in the sample; 27% occur only once, and less than 20% lies in the top ten. Specimen: blood. Receptors were obtained from a woman aged 70-85 years in good health. Each CDR3 is given with its conserved first and last residue. The order of the fields is V gene, D gene, J gene, clone size, CDR3 DNA, CDR3 protein. D genes are given only for firm matches. Clone size is stated in some rows and not others, as once, few, many or a class when expanded.

V: TRBV7-3
D: TRBD1
J: TRBJ1-4
size: many
DNA: TGTGCCAGCAGCCTGGGACAGGGTGAAAAACTGTTTTTT
CDR3: CASSLGQGEKLFF

V: TRBV10-3
D: .
J: TRBJ1-5
size: .
DNA: TGTGCCATCAGCGAAGGACACGATCAGCCCCAGCATTTT
CDR3: CAISEGHDQPQHF

V: TRBV20-1
D: .
J: TRBJ1-1
size: .
DNA: TGCAGTGTAGTCCCTGACGGAACTTTTAGGACTGAAGCTTTCTTT
CDR3: CSVVPDGTFRTEAFF

V: TRBV5-5
D: TRBD2
J: TRBJ2-1
size: .
DNA: TGTGCCAGCAGCCCACCGACTAGCGGCAATGAGCAGTTCTTC
CDR3: CASSPPTSGNEQFF

V: TRBV12-3/TRBV12-4
D: .
J: TRBJ1-1
size: .
DNA: TGTGCCAGCACCTTCGGAGGGCGGCGCGCTGAAGCTTTCTTT
CDR3: CASTFGGRRAEAFF

V: TRBV12-5
D: TRBD2
J: TRBJ2-5
size: .
DNA: TGTGCCAGTGGTTTTAGCGGGCCAGCGCGGGAGACCCAGTACTTC
CDR3: CASGFSGPARETQYF

V: TRBV6-6
D: TRBD2
J: TRBJ2-5
size: few
DNA: TGTGCCAGCAGTCAGCGGGGGGGAGTCCAAGAGACCCAGTACTTC
CDR3: CASSQRGGVQETQYF

V: TRBV5-1
D: .
J: TRBJ1-1
size: few
DNA: TGCGCCAGCAGTCCCCAAGGGTACGTGGTCACTGAAGCTTTCTTT
CDR3: CASSPQGYVVTEAFF

V: TRBV6-1
D: .
J: TRBJ1-2
size: .
DNA: TGTGCCAGCAGTGAAGCGCGGGCAGGGCCGGGAGGCTACACCTTC
CDR3: CASSEARAGPGGYTF

V: TRBV9
D: .
J: TRBJ2-5
size: .
DNA: TGTGCCAGCAGCGTAGGCCCGGGGGCGCGGGAGACCCAGTACTTC
CDR3: CASSVGPGARETQYF

V: TRBV20-1
D: .
J: TRBJ1-1
size: .
DNA: TGCAGTGCTATCGCGACAGATAACACTGAAGCTTTCTTT
CDR3: CSAIATDNTEAFF

V: TRBV7-9
D: .
J: TRBJ2-7
size: .
DNA: TGTGCCAGCAGCTTCCAAGGTTCGGGGGAGCAGTACTTC
CDR3: CASSFQGSGEQYF

V: TRBV7-2
D: .
J: TRBJ2-7
size: .
DNA: TGTGCCAGCAGCTTGGTAGGGGTCTACGAGCAGTACTTC
CDR3: CASSLVGVYEQYF

V: TRBV29-1
D: TRBD2
J: TRBJ2-4
size: few
DNA: TGCAGCGTTGGAGCGGGGGGGATACAAAACATTCAGTACTTC
CDR3: CSVGAGGIQNIQYF

V: TRBV27
D: .
J: TRBJ2-7
size: .
DNA: TGTGCCAGCAGTTTATCGCCACAGGGAGCCTACGAGCAGTACTTC
CDR3: CASSLSPQGAYEQYF

V: TRBV20-1
D: TRBD1
J: TRBJ2-7
size: few
DNA: TGCAGTGCTAGAGATCCCCGACAGGGCTACGAGCAGTACTTC
CDR3: CSARDPRQGYEQYF

V: TRBV19
D: .
J: TRBJ2-1
size: few
DNA: TGTGCCAGTAGTATAAGGACTATATACAATGAGCAGTTCTTC
CDR3: CASSIRTIYNEQFF

V: TRBV20-1
D: TRBD2
J: TRBJ2-4
size: .
DNA: TGCAGTGCTCCGATAGCGGGGGAGAATACGAACATTCAGTACTTC
CDR3: CSAPIAGENTNIQYF

V: TRBV6-2/TRBV6-3
D: TRBD2
J: TRBJ2-1
size: .
DNA: TGTGCCAGCAGTGCCGGGACTAGTGAGTACTTC
CDR3: CASSAGTSEYF

V: TRBV5-1
D: TRBD1
J: TRBJ2-1
size: .
DNA: TGCGCCAGCAGCCAGGGACAGATATACAATGAGCAGTTCTTC
CDR3: CASSQGQIYNEQFF

V: TRBV25-1
D: .
J: TRBJ1-2
size: few
DNA: TGTGCCAGCAGTGTGACGGAGGAGGTTCATGGCTACACCTTC
CDR3: CASSVTEEVHGYTF

V: TRBV5-4
D: TRBD1
J: TRBJ2-5
size: .
DNA: TGTGCCAGCAGCTTCAACAGGGGTGAAGAGACCCAGTACTTC
CDR3: CASSFNRGEETQYF

V: TRBV7-2
D: .
J: TRBJ2-7
size: .
DNA: TGTGCCAGCAGCCCCCAGGGGACTCACAGCTCCTACGAGCAGTACTTC
CDR3: CASSPQGTHSSYEQYF

V: TRBV20-1
D: TRBD1
J: TRBJ1-2
size: few
DNA: TGCAGTGCGGGGACAGGACTTAACTATGGCTACACCTTC
CDR3: CSAGTGLNYGYTF

V: TRBV7-9
D: .
J: TRBJ1-4
size: few
DNA: TGTGCCAGCAGCCCTAACGGGGGAAACAATGAAAAACTGTTTTTT
CDR3: CASSPNGGNNEKLFF

V: TRBV14
D: .
J: TRBJ2-5
size: few
DNA: TGTGCCAGCAGCCAACAGTACGGAGAGACCCAGTACTTC
CDR3: CASSQQYGETQYF

V: TRBV5-4
D: .
J: TRBJ1-4
size: few
DNA: TGTGCCAGCAGCCGTGGACAGCTCTCTAATGAAAAACTGTTTTTT
CDR3: CASSRGQLSNEKLFF

V: TRBV24-1
D: TRBD2
J: TRBJ2-1
size: few
DNA: TGTGCCACCAGTGGGACTAGCGGATCTTACAATGAGCAGTTCTTC
CDR3: CATSGTSGSYNEQFF

V: TRBV7-2
D: .
J: TRBJ2-1
size: many
DNA: TGTGCCAGCAGCTTAGCCTACAATGAGCAGTTCTTC
CDR3: CASSLAYNEQFF

V: TRBV5-1
D: .
J: TRBJ2-1
size: few
DNA: TGCGCCAGCAGCTTGGGTAGGGGGGCAATCTATGAGCAGTTCTTC
CDR3: CASSLGRGAIYEQFF

V: TRBV27
D: .
J: TRBJ2-7
size: few
DNA: TGTGCCAGCAGTTCTCGCAGGTCCTACGAGCAGTACTTC
CDR3: CASSSRRSYEQYF

V: TRBV20-1
D: .
J: TRBJ1-2
size: .
DNA: TGCAGTGCTCCGGAATTGACGAGGAGCAACTTATATGGCTACACCTTC
CDR3: CSAPELTRSNLYGYTF

V: TRBV18
D: TRBD1
J: TRBJ2-7
size: .
DNA: TGTGCCAGCTGCGTGGGACAGGGGGGAGAGCAGTACTTC
CDR3: CASCVGQGGEQYF

V: TRBV19
D: .
J: TRBJ2-1
size: .
DNA: TGTGCCAGTAGTAGCCCATTAGGCTCAGGGGATAGGAATGAGCAGTTCTTC
CDR3: CASSSPLGSGDRNEQFF

V: TRBV5-1
D: .
J: TRBJ2-1
size: few
DNA: TGCGCCAGCAGCTCGGGCGGGGTCTCGGGACAGCTTTACAATGAGCAGTTCTTC
CDR3: CASSSGGVSGQLYNEQFF